The 29 T cell receptor beta chains in this list originate from one sample, sequenced in a study of blood T cell repertoires in COVID-19. Clones were read by immunoSEQ multiplex PCR, and TCRdb kept only the in-frame ones, dropping some. The sample shows 310,000 or so clones, approximately 90% of them seen only once. Source material: peripheral blood. The receptor source for this set is a woman in her twenties or thirties with COVID-19, enrolled during active disease.

This clone was seen only a few times. This chain uses TRBV7-9 with TRBJ1-4; 10 bases map to TRBD1. CDR1 is SEHNR and CDR2 is FQNEAQ in the germline V gene (reference sequence). V shed 5 bases and J 8 bases; nucleotides not matched to a gene: 5. CDR3 size: 14 residues. The DNA for the CDR3 is TGTGCCAGCAGCAATGACAGGGGGCGGGAAAAACTGTTTTTT. This encodes CASSNDRGREKLFF.

This clone was observed once. The V gene is TRBV30, the J gene TRBJ1-2, with D maybe TRBD1 (5 bases). V lost 8 bases to trimming and J lost 3 bases, with 13 bases between them. CDR1 is GTSNPN, CDR2 SVGIG, per germline (reference sequence). The CDR3 totals 12 residues. The CDR3 bases are TGTGCCGGGAAAACAGGAGACTATGGCTACACCTTC. This encodes CAGKTGDYGYTF.

The chain is built from TRBV27 and TRBJ1-5; 10 nucleotides match TRBD1. Per germline, CDR1 MNHEY and CDR2 SMNVEV (reference sequence). This CDR3 has 17 amino acids. With 3 bases clipped from V and 5 bases from J, the junction kept 10 bases outside the gene matches. This CDR3 is CASSLGRDRGRYQPQHF. In nucleotides, the CDR3 is TGTGCCAGCAGTTTGGGAAGGGACAGGGGACGATATCAGCCCCAGCATTTT.

The chain couples TRBV9 to TRBJ1-5; D is ambiguous. The V gene lost 6 bases and the J gene lost 4 bases, with 23 bases spanning the gap. The CDR3 is 17 residues long. Germline CDR1 SGDLS, CDR2 YYNGEE. CDR3 in amino acids: CASTQPRLRRLNQPQHF. The CDR3 DNA reads TGTGCCAGCACTCAACCTCGGCTGAGGCGCCTTAATCAGCCCCAGCATTTT.

This clone was found a few times. The CDR3 region is CASSPRRTINYGYTF. The CDR3 DNA follows: TGTGCCAGCAGCCCCAGGCGGACAATAAACTATGGCTACACCTTC. V and J are TRBV6-5 and TRBJ1-2; tentative D call: TRBD1 (5 bases). The CDR3 sequence is 15 residues long. Trimming left V 6 bases short and J 2 bases short, with 16 bases between. Germline V gene data show CDR1 as MNHEY and CDR2 as SVGAGI.

This chain uses TRBV5-1 with TRBJ2-3, with 14 bases lining up with TRBD2. The length of the CDR3 is 17 residues. V was pared by 2 bases and J by 1 base, with 3 bases of the junction left unmatched. Germline CDR1 reads SGHRS; CDR2 reads YFSETQ. CDR3 residues: CASSFSTSGRGTDTQYF. The CDR3 nucleotides are TGCGCCAGCAGCTTTTCGACTAGCGGGAGGGGCACAGATACGCAGTATTTT.

The gene calls are TRBV7-9 and TRBJ2-7; the D gene is possibly TRBD1 (6 bases). Per germline, CDR1 SEHNR and CDR2 FQNEAQ (reference sequence). This CDR3 comprises 14 residues. V was cut by 4 bases and J by 0 bases, with 10 bases left in between. The CDR3 DNA reads TGTGCCAGCAGCTCCCGGACAGCCTCCTACGAGCAGTACTTC. Protein product: CASSSRTASYEQYF.

J is TRBJ1-2 and V is TRBV7-2; D is undetermined. The CDR3 has 16 amino acids. Germline-derived CDR1 and CDR2 are SGHTA and FQGNSA. V gave up 1 base and J gave up 7 bases, with 19 bases separating them. The CDR3 is CASSLEAGLAFSGYTF. CDR3 DNA: TGTGCCAGCAGCTTAGAGGCGGGCTTGGCGTTTAGTGGCTACACCTTC.

The DNA of the CDR3 is TGTGCCAGCAGCCAAGAAGCGATTACCAACTATGGCTACACCTTC. Translated, it gives CASSQEAITNYGYTF. This chain connects TRBV6-4 to TRBJ1-2; no clear D gene. The germline V and J ends were trimmed by 6 bases and 2 bases, with 16 bases remaining between them. The CDR3 consists of 15 residues. Germline CDR1 and CDR2: MRHNA and SNTAGT.

The gene calls are TRBV28 and TRBJ1-6, with 7 bases matching TRBD1. The J segment lost 8 bases and the V segment lost 11 bases, leaving 12 bases of the junction unmatched. The CDR3 sequence is 14 residues long. Germline V gene lookup returns CDR1 MDHEN and CDR2 SYDVKM. The chain's CDR3 is CAGRGQTLDSPLHF. The CDR3 coding sequence is TGTGCCGGAAGGGGACAGACCCTGGATTCACCCCTCCACTTT.

The rearrangement links TRBV14 to TRBJ2-7; D may be TRBD2 (6 bases). Between the trimmed V and J ends, which lost 0 bases and 3 bases, there was a span of 21 bases. This CDR3 has 18 residues. CDR1 is SGHDN, CDR2 FVKESK, per germline. For the CDR3, the DNA is TGTGCCAGCAGCCAAGAAATATGGGACGGGAGACCCTACTACGAGCAGTACTTC. Protein: CASSQEIWDGRPYYEQYF.

V is TRBV7-3 and J is TRBJ2-4; the D gene is possibly TRBD2 (6 bases). The V gene lost 5 bases and the J gene lost 5 bases, with 10 bases spanning the gap. Germline CDR1 is SGHTA and CDR2 is FQGTGA. The CDR3 has 13 residues. This CDR3 is CASSNWGENIQYF. CDR3 nucleotide sequence: TGTGCCAGCAGCAACTGGGGGGAAAACATTCAGTACTTC.

The chain combines TRBV29-1 with TRBJ2-2; 11 bases match TRBD1. V was clipped by 7 bases and J by 6 bases; unmatched bases: 4. This CDR3 region has 13 residues. The germline gives CDR1 SQVTM, CDR2 ANQGSEA. In DNA, the CDR3 is TGCAGCGCCGGGACAGGGGGGTCCGGGGAGCTGTTTTTT. This codes for CSAGTGGSGELFF.

The rearrangement links TRBV28 to TRBJ1-2; 8 bases are shared with TRBD1. Germline V gives CDR1 MDHEN, CDR2 SYDVKM. Trimming removed 3 bases from V and 8 bases from J; junction bases left unmatched: 5. The CDR3 is made up of 13 amino acids. CDR3 in amino acids: CASSLGQARGYTF. Here the CDR3 DNA reads TGTGCCAGCAGTTTGGGACAGGCGCGGGGCTACACCTTC.

This clone occurred a few times. CDR3 sequence: CASSVGTGTYGETQYF. CDR3 DNA sequence: TGTGCCAGCAGCGTTGGGACAGGGACGTACGGAGAGACCCAGTACTTC. This chain connects TRBV9 to TRBJ2-5; 9 bases line up with TRBD1. The J segment lost 4 bases and the V segment lost 2 bases, leaving 9 bases of the junction unmatched. The CDR3 length is 16 residues. CDR1 is SGDLS and CDR2 is YYNGEE in the germline V gene.

V gene TRBV7-5 combines with J gene TRBJ2-3; the listed D gene, TRBD2, was not tested against the DNA. TRBV7-5 is a recognized pseudogene. CDR3 length: 14 amino acids. The CDR3 region has the DNA TGTGTCAGAAGCTGGGAACCTCGGAGGGAGACGCAGTATTTT. This gives the protein CVRSWEPRRETQYF.

V is TRBV12-5 and J is TRBJ2-7; D not certain. The CDR3 spans 16 residues. V gave up 0 bases and J gave up 3 bases, with 15 bases separating them. Looked up from germline, CDR1 is LGHNT and CDR2 is FRNRAP. The CDR3 region has the DNA TGTGCTAGTGGTTTGGTACCTGGCAGTCAAGACTACGAGCAGTACTTC. Translating it yields CASGLVPGSQDYEQYF.

The chain couples TRBV4-1 to TRBJ2-1; TRBD1 matches at 10 bases. The CDR3 consists of 18 residues. J gave up 8 bases and V 0 bases, and 13 bases lay outside the gene matches. Germline values: CDR1 MGHRA, CDR2 YSYEKL. The CDR3: CASSQDDRGLGETHEQFF. CDR3 DNA sequence: TGCGCCAGCAGCCAAGATGACAGGGGGCTCGGAGAGACCCATGAGCAGTTCTTC.

The rearrangement uses TRBV5-4 and TRBJ1-3; possibly TRBD1 for D (6 bases). Germline values: CDR1 SGHNT, CDR2 YYREEE (reference sequence). The ends were cut back, 0 bases at V and 4 bases at J, with 11 bases in the middle. The CDR3 is made up of 15 amino acids. The CDR3 DNA reads as TGTGCCAGCAGCTTGGGGACAGCCGGCGGAAACACCATATATTTT. This encodes CASSLGTAGGNTIYF.

The chain carries TRBV6-5 and TRBJ2-7, with D possibly matching TRBD2 (6 bases). CDR1 and CDR2 (germline): MNHEY, SVGAGI. The V end lost 2 bases, the J end lost 0 bases, and 8 bases lay between the germline ends. CDR3 size: 14 residues. The CDR3 loop reads CASSYLASSYEQYF. CDR3 bases: TGTGCCAGCAGTTACCTAGCGAGCTCCTACGAGCAGTACTTC.

This clone has just one count. This chain links TRBV11-2 with TRBJ2-7; a weak D match, TRBD2 (5 bases). Germline V gene sequence: CDR1 SGHAT, CDR2 FQNNGV. Trimming took off 4 bases at V and 6 bases at J, with 16 bases between the two ends. The CDR3 sequence is 14 residues long. This CDR3 reads CASSSSDGRVEQYF. The CDR3 DNA is TGTGCCAGCAGCTCATCCGATGGGCGGGTCGAGCAGTACTTC.

The V gene is TRBV19, the J gene TRBJ1-5; tentative D call: TRBD1 (6 bases). CDR1 is LNHDA, CDR2 SQIVND, per germline (reference sequence). The CDR3 length is 14 residues. The V and J ends lost 5 bases and 6 bases respectively, with 14 bases between them. The CDR3 DNA is TGTGCCAGTAGTGATCCAGGGGTGGTTCAGCCCCAGCATTTT. This codes for CASSDPGVVQPQHF.

This CDR3 reads CASSEYVGGYEGETQYF. CDR3 nucleotides: TGTGCCAGCAGTGAATACGTAGGGGGCTATGAGGGAGAGACCCAGTACTTC. The chain carries TRBV25-1 and TRBJ2-5; 7 nucleotides match TRBD1. In germline, CDR1 is MGHDK, CDR2 SYGVNS. The CDR3 has 17 amino acids. J gave up 4 bases and V 0 bases, and 11 bases lay outside the gene matches.

The V and J genes are TRBV29-1 and TRBJ2-3; D is ambiguous. The germline V gene encodes CDR1 SQVTM and CDR2 ANQGSEA. V shed 3 bases and J shed 2 bases, with 9 bases lying between them. This CDR3 spans 13 amino acids. In DNA, the CDR3 is TGCAGCGTTGATAGATCCGCCACAGATACGCAGTATTTT. Its translation: CSVDRSATDTQYF.

The V call is TRBV3-1 (or the pseudogene TRBV3-2), the J call TRBJ2-1; 9 bases are a match to TRBD1. With V trimmed by 4 bases and J by 4 bases, 14 bases remained unmatched. Looked up from germline, CDR1 is LGHDT and CDR2 is YNNKEL (reference sequence). CDR3 size: 18 residues. CDR3 sequence reads: CASSRVPGQGGGYNEQFF. The CDR3 nucleotides read TGTGCCAGCAGCCGCGTCCCGGGACAGGGTGGAGGGTACAATGAGCAGTTCTTC.

This clone was seen a single time. V and J are TRBV19 and TRBJ2-4; possible D gene TRBD1, 6 bases. V shed 6 bases and J shed 8 bases, with 26 bases lying between them. Looked up from germline, CDR1 is LNHDA and CDR2 is SQIVND (reference sequence). The CDR3 length is 17 residues. CDR3 coding DNA: TGTGCCAGTAGCATCTCGACAGGAACCCCTCAAAGGGACATTCAGTACTTC. It yields the protein CASSISTGTPQRDIQYF.

CDR3 sequence reads: CASSFEASYNSPLHF. The CDR3 nucleotides are TGTGCCAGCAGTTTCGAAGCCTCCTATAATTCACCCCTCCACTTT. This chain joins TRBV27 and TRBJ1-6; D remains ambiguous. Germline CDR1 is MNHEY and CDR2 is SMNVEV (reference sequence). The CDR3 has 15 amino acids. Trimming stripped 3 bases from V and 0 bases from J, with 6 bases between.

The V and J genes are TRBV7-9 and TRBJ2-7; 7 nucleotides align to TRBD1. Germline V lookup: CDR1 SEHNR, CDR2 FQNEAQ (reference sequence). This CDR3 contains 17 residues. V gave up 5 bases and J gave up 5 bases; unmatched junction bases: 18. DNA of the CDR3: TGTGCCAGCAGCCCTATATTTAGGGGACAGTCTTTGGACGAGCAGTACTTC. As protein: CASSPIFRGQSLDEQYF.

The CDR3 DNA sequence: TGTGCCAGCAGCTTAGAACAGGGCTTTAATGAAAAACTGTTTTTT. It translates to CASSLEQGFNEKLFF. The chain recombines TRBV7-6 with TRBJ1-4, with D maybe TRBD1 (6 bases). Trimming removed 1 base from V and 4 bases from J, with 10 bases in between. Germline CDR1 and CDR2: SGHVS and FNYEAQ. This CDR3 contains 15 residues.